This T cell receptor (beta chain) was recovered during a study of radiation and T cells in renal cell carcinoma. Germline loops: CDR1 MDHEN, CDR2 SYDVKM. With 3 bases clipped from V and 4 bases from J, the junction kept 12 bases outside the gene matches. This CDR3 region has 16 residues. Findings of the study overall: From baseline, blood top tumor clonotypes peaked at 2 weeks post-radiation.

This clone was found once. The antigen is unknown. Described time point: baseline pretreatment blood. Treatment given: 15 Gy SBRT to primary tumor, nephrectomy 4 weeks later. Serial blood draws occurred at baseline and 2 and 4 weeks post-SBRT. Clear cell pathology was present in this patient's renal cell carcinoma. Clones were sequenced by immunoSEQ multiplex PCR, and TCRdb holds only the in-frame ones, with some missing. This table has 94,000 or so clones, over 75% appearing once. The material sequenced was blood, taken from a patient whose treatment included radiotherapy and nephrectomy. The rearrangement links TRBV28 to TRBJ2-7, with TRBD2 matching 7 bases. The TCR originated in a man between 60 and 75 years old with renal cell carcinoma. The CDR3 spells CASSFSWTSGRYEQYF. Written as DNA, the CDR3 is TGTGCCAGCAGTTTTAGTTGGACTAGTGGTAGGTACGAGCAGTACTTC. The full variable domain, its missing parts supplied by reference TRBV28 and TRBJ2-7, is DVKVTQSSRYLVKRTGEKVFLECVQDMDHENMFWYRQDPGLGLRLIYFSYDVKMKEKGDIPEGYSVSREKKERFSLILESASTNQTSMYLCASSFSWTSGRYEQYFGPGTRLTVT.